The clone carrying this TCR beta chain was seen only a few times. These data belong to a study of tumor-infiltrating lymphocytes in oesophageal squamous cell carcinoma. MiXCR was run by TCRdb on the PCR reads, yielding one entry per CDR3 protein. Of 9,500 to 15,000 distinct CDR3 sequences in the sample, around 56% were seen once. Germline V gene lookup returns CDR1 KGHDR and CDR2 SFDVKD. CDR3 length equals 16 residues. The TCR sequence derives from a female donor with esophageal squamous cell carcinoma. This rearrangement joins TRBV24-1 to TRBJ2-5; TRBD2 aligns across 8 bases. The assigned J gene may be wrong: the sequence end matches TRBJ2-1 better. Sequenced sample: esophageal tumor tissue. The CDR3 loop is CATSDPQGLERNEQFF. As DNA, the CDR3 is TGTGCCACCAGTGATCCGCAGGGACTAGAACGGAATGAGCAGTTCTTC.